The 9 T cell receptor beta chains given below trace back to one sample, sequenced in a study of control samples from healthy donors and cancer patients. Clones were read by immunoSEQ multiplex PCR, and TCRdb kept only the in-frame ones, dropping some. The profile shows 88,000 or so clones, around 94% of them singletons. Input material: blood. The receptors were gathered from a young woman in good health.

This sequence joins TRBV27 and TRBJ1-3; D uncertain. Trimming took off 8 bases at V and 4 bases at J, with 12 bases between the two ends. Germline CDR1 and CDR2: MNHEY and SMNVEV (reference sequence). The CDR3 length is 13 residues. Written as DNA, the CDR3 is TGTGCCAGCCGGTCTACCTCCGGAAACACCATATATTTT. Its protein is CASRSTSGNTIYF.

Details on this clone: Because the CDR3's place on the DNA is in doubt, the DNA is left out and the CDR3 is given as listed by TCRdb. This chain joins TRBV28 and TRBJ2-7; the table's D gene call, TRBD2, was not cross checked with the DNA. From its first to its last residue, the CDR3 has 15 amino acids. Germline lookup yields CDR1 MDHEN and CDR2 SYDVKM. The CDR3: CASSFRFGGTYEQYF.

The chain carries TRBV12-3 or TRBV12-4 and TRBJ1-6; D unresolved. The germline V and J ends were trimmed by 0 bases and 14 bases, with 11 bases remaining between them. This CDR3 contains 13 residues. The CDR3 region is CASSLADRTALHF. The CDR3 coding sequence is TGTGCCAGCAGTTTAGCCGACCGGACCGCCCTCCACTTT.

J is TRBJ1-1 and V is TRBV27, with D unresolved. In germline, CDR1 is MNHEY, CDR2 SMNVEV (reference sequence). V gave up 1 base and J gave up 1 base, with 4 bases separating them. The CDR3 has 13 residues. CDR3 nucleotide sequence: TGTGCCAGCAGTTTATTAAAGAACACTGAAGCTTTCTTT. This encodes CASSLLKNTEAFF.

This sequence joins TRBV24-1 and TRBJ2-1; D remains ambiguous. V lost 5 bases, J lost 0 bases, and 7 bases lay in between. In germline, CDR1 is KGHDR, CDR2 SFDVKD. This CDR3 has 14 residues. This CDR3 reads CATSGKNSYNEQFF. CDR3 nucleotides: TGTGCCACCAGTGGCAAAAACTCCTACAATGAGCAGTTCTTC.

The DNA for the CDR3 is TGTGCCATCAGAGGGTATACGAGGGATTTAGGCTACACCTTC. It translates to CAIRGYTRDLGYTF. This chain joins TRBV10-3 and TRBJ1-2; the D is unclear. CDR3 length equals 14 residues. CDR1 is ENHRY and CDR2 is SYGVKD in the germline V gene. Trimming took 6 bases from V and 8 from J, leaving 19 bases between them.

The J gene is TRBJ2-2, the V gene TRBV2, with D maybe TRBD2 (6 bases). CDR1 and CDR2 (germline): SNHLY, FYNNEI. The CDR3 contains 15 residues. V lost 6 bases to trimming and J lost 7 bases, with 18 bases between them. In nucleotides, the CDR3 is TGTGCCAGCAGCGAGCGGGCTTCGTGGGGCGGGGAGCTGTTTTTT. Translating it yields CASSERASWGGELFF.

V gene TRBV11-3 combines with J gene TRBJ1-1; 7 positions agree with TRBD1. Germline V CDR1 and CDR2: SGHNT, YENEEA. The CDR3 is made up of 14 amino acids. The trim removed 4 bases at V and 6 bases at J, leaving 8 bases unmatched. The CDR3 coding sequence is TGTGCCAGCAGCTCGACAGGCACAGGGGCTGAAGCTTTCTTT. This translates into CASSSTGTGAEAFF.

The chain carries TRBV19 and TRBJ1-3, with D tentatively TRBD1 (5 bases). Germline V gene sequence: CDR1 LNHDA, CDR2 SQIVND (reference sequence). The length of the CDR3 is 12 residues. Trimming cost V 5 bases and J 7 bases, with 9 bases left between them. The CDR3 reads CASSQGWNTIYF. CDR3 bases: TGTGCCAGTAGTCAGGGTTGGAACACCATATATTTT. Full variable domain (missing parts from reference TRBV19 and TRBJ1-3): DGGITQSPKYLFRKEGQNVTLSCEQNLNHDAMYWYRQDPGQGLRLIYYSQIVNDFQKGDIAEGYSVSREKKESFPLTVTSAQKNPTAFYLCASSQGWNTIYFGEGSWLTVV.